This is a list of T cell receptor beta chains from one sample in a study of shared clonotypes between healthy human individuals. Sequenced by immunoSEQ multiplex PCR; TCRdb stores in-frame clones only, minus some. The repertoire holds 2 million to 2.5 million clones, with approximately 94% as singletons. Sequencing was done on a sample of naive CD4+ T cells sorted from blood. Source of these receptors: a man younger than 35 in good health. CDR3s include the opening cysteine and the closing phenylalanine or tryptophan. D genes are given only for firm matches. Size tells how often a clone was seen (once, few, many) or the class of an expanded clone, and some rows leave it out.

v_call	cdr3_length	d_call	clone_size	j_call	cdr3_nt	cdr3_aa
TRBV19	14	NA	NA	TRBJ1-2	TGTGCCAGTAGATTGGAGGGTTTGTCTGGTGGCTACACCTTC	CASRLEGLSGGYTF
TRBV27	21	TRBD1	few	TRBJ1-3	TGTGCCAGCAGTCTCTCCTCCGACATCCGGGACAGGGTTGACTCTGGAAACACCATATATTTT	CASSLSSDIRDRVDSGNTIYF
TRBV19	15	TRBD2	NA	TRBJ2-7	TGTGCCAGTTCCAGGACTAGCGGGAGAATCGACGAGCAGTACTTC	CASSRTSGRIDEQYF
TRBV18	14	NA	NA	TRBJ1-1	TGTGCCAGCTCACCAGGGACGGCCAGTACTGAAGCTTTCTTT	CASSPGTASTEAFF
TRBV2	14	TRBD1	NA	TRBJ1-1	TGTGCCAGCCTACAGGGGGCGGTCTACACTGAAGCTTTCTTT	CASLQGAVYTEAFF
TRBV5-4	16	TRBD2	once	TRBJ2-1	TGTGCCAGCAGCGTGGGTTCACTAGCGCAGCCGGGCGAGCAGTTCTTC	CASSVGSLAQPGEQFF
TRBV6-5	15	TRBD1	NA	TRBJ1-4	TGTGCCAGCAGTTACGGACAGGGGATGATTGAAAAACTGTTTTTT	CASSYGQGMIEKLFF
TRBV2	13	NA	NA	TRBJ2-1	TGTGCCAGCAGTGGGGCCCGGGGCAATGAGCAGTTCTTC	CASSGARGNEQFF
TRBV6-1	13	NA	NA	TRBJ1-1	TGTGCCACCACATGGGTGGGAAGCACTGAAGCTTTCTTT	CATTWVGSTEAFF
TRBV7-8	15	TRBD1	NA	TRBJ1-2	TGTGCCAGCAGCCGAGAAACTCGGACAGGGTATGGCTACACCTTC	CASSRETRTGYGYTF
TRBV7-9	14	NA	NA	TRBJ1-4	TGTGCCAGCAGCTTTTCGGGGACCAATGAAAAACTGTTTTTT	CASSFSGTNEKLFF
TRBV28	13	NA	NA	TRBJ1-2	TGTGCCAGCAGTACGACGGCAGACTATGGCTACACCTTC	CASSTTADYGYTF
TRBV5-1	15	NA	NA	TRBJ2-7	TGCGCCAGCAGCCGGGACCGTGGGGGACCCTACGAGCAGTACTTC	CASSRDRGGPYEQYF
TRBV28	11	NA	NA	TRBJ2-7	TGTGCCAGCAGTCTTCGGAAGGAGCAGTACTTC	CASSLRKEQYF
TRBV5-1	15	TRBD1	NA	TRBJ2-7	TGCGCCAGCAGCTTGGCCGCCGGGACAGGCTACGAGCAGTACTTC	CASSLAAGTGYEQYF
TRBV15	13	TRBD2	NA	TRBJ2-5	TGTGCCACCAGCCGTGCTAGCGGGGAGACCCAGTACTTC	CATSRASGETQYF
TRBV6-6	14	TRBD2	NA	TRBJ2-7	TGTGCCAGCGGAGCGGGGGCCGGTACCTACGAGCAGTACTTC	CASGAGAGTYEQYF
TRBV5-1	14	NA	NA	TRBJ2-7	TGCGCCAGCAGCTTGGAGACTAGGAATTACGAGCAGTACTTC	CASSLETRNYEQYF
TRBV2	16	TRBD2	once	TRBJ2-7	TGTGCCAGCAGTGAACGGACTAGCGGGAACAACTACGAGCAGTACTTC	CASSERTSGNNYEQYF
TRBV5-1	13	NA	NA	TRBJ2-3	TGCGCCAGCAGCTATTTCAACACAGATACGCAGTATTTT	CASSYFNTDTQYF
TRBV25-1	12	NA	NA	TRBJ2-7	TGTGCCAGCAGCGTACAAGGCTACGAGCAGTACTTC	CASSVQGYEQYF